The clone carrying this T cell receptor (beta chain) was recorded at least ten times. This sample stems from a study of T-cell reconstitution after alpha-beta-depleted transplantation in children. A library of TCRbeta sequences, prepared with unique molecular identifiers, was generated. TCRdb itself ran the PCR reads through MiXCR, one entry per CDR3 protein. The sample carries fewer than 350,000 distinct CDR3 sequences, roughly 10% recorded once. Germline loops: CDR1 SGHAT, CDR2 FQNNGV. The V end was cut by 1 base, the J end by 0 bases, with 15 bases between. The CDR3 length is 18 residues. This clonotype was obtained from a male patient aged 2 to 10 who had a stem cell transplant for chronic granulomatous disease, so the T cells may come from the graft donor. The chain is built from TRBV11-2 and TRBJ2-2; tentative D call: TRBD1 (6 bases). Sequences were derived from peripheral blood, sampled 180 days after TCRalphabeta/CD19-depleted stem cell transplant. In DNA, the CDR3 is TGTGCCAGCAGCTTAGTTGGCAGGGGTCCAACGAACACCGGGGAGCTGTTTTTT. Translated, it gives CASSLVGRGPTNTGELFF.